Shown below are 10 T cell receptor beta chains from a single sample sequenced in a study of tumor-infiltrating lymphocytes in primary liver carcinoma. A primer matching the constant region was used to make TCR beta cDNA from around 460 ng of total RNA. Three nested multiplex PCR rounds, a slightly modified ARM-PCR method, built the TCR beta libraries. Both of the initial two PCR rounds ran for 10 cycles and employed TRBV1-TRBV30 forward primers alongside a C-beta reverse primer. One entry per CDR3 protein, called by TCRdb with MiXCR from the multiplex PCR reads. The sample has about 310,000 distinct CDR3 sequences; 65% are singletons. Blood RNA was derived from unsorted whole blood, and germline DNA was extracted too. Sequencing was performed on peripheral blood. Receptors were obtained from a man aged 40-49 years with primary liver carcinoma and hepatitis B virus infection.

Regarding this clonotype: A read error may produce the germline difference seen at one junction end. The chain couples TRBV11-2 to TRBJ2-1, with 14 bases that match TRBD2. The length of the CDR3 is 15 residues. Germline V gene data show CDR1 as SGHAT and CDR2 as FQNNGV. The CDR3 loop is CASSLGLAGAGEPFF. CDR3 nucleotide sequence: TGTGCCAGCAGCTTGGGACTAGCGGGGGCGGGAGAGCCGTTCTTC.

On this clonotype: This clone may be a read error of a much larger clone one base away. Because the CDR3 is missing its conserved closing phenylalanine or tryptophan, this is likely a read error. The chain uses TRBV6-5 and TRBJ2-1; D is ambiguous. The CDR3 length is 13 residues. Germline assignment: CDR1 MNHEY and CDR2 SVGAGI. V was cut by 4 bases and J by 9 bases, with 13 bases left in between. The CDR3 here is CASSSHSDGEQFL. Written as DNA, the CDR3 is TGTGCCAGCAGTTCGCACTCGGATGGTGAGCAGTTCCTC.

The CDR3 DNA reads as TGTGCCACGGAGTGGGGCGGGGAGCTGTTTTTT. Amino acids: CATEWGGELFF. The chain links TRBV11-2 to TRBJ2-2, with D unresolved. Trimming took off 10 bases at V and 7 bases at J, with 10 bases between the two ends. Per the germline V gene, CDR1 is SGHAT and CDR2 is FQNNGV. This CDR3 has 11 residues.

Remarks on this clonotype: A much larger clone sits a single nucleotide away, making a read error possible. The rearrangement joins TRBV6-1 to TRBJ2-1; D may correspond to TRBD1 or TRBD2 (6 bases each). The CDR3 extends over 13 amino acids. Germline V lookup: CDR1 MNHNS, CDR2 SASEGT. V was shortened by 8 bases and J by 12 bases, with 20 bases between the two germline ends. DNA of the CDR3: TGTGCCAGCTGTGGTTCGGGGGCGCGGGTGCAGTTCTTC. Residues: CASCGSGARVQFF.

This clonotype has at least ten counts. DNA of the CDR3: TGTGCCAGCAGTTTAACGGGGGGCACCGGGGAGCTGTTTTTT. This translates into CASSLTGGTGELFF. The genes are TRBV12-3 or TRBV12-4 and TRBJ2-2; 7 nucleotides agree with TRBD2. The CDR3 loop spans 14 amino acids. The J segment lost 4 bases and the V segment lost 2 bases, leaving 1 base of the junction unmatched.

This clonotype came up a few times. The genes are TRBV5-4 and TRBJ2-1; perhaps TRBD1 as D (5 bases). The CDR3 has 13 residues. The germline V gene has CDR1 SGHNT and CDR2 YYREEE (reference sequence). With 2 bases removed from V and 9 bases from J, the gap between germline ends came to 12 bases. CDR3 bases: TGTGCCAGCAGCTTCCCGCCCCAGGGTGAGCAGTTCTTC. Translation gives CASSFPPQGEQFF.

The genes are TRBV6-2 or TRBV6-3 and TRBJ2-1, with D hard to call. Germline CDR1 MNHEY, CDR2 SVGEGT. V dropped 0 bases and J dropped 4 bases, with 13 bases sitting between them. The CDR3 is made up of 16 amino acids. The CDR3 here is CASSYSIDQTYNEQFF. The CDR3 DNA reads TGTGCCAGCAGTTACTCGATAGACCAGACGTACAATGAGCAGTTCTTC.

This clonotype was detected ten times or more. The chain carries TRBV5-1 and TRBJ2-1; 9 bases line up with TRBD2. V was clipped by 3 bases and J by 5 bases; unmatched bases: 12. CDR1 SGHRS and CDR2 YFSETQ come from the germline V gene. This CDR3 is 17 amino acids long. CDR3 loop: CASSSSSGLASHNEQFF. For the CDR3, the DNA is TGCGCCAGCAGCTCCTCCTCCGGACTAGCGTCCCACAATGAGCAGTTCTTC.

This clonotype has more than one count but fewer than ten. A much larger clone lies one base from this, so it may be a read error. This chain links TRBV12-3 or TRBV12-4 with TRBJ2-7; 9 bases fit TRBD2. The CDR3 extends over 14 amino acids. Trimming cost V 4 bases and J 9 bases; bases outside gene matches: 10. Written as DNA, the CDR3 is TGTGCCAGCAGTTCCTCTAGCGGCGGGGGGGGGCAGTACTTC. It codes for CASSSSSGGGGQYF.

Comments on this clonotype: It may be a read error: a sequence one base away is much more abundant. The V and J genes are TRBV5-6 and TRBJ2-1; 13 positions agree with TRBD2. The CDR3 is 15 residues long. CDR1 is SGHDT and CDR2 is YYEEEE in the germline V gene. The CDR3 DNA reads TGTGCCATCAGCAGGACTAGCGGGAGTGGAAATGAGCAGTTCTTC. As protein: CAISRTSGSGNEQFF. The full variable domain, with the rest looked up from reference TRBV5-6 and TRBJ2-1, is DAGVTQSPTHLIKTRGQQVTLRCSPKSGHDTVSWYQQALGQGPQFIFQYYEEEERQRGNFPDRFSGHQFPNYSSELNVNALLLGDSALYLCAISRTSGSGNEQFFGPGTRLTVL.